This TCR beta chain was captured in a study of blood T cell repertoires in COVID-19. Trimming left V 1 base short and J 2 bases short, with 12 bases between. Germline V gene lookup returns CDR1 SGHRS and CDR2 YFSETQ. The CDR3 runs 15 residues. Authors' processing steps: Amplification of reference gene primers was used by the study to estimate nucleated cell counts. This table comes from immunoSEQ multiplex PCR, and its TCRdb copy is limited to in-frame clones, with some not included. D and trimming come from the DNA, and the V and J calls and clone size come from that table. The sample holds over 350,000 clones, just over 90% seen once. This clone was picked up many times.

The origin of this receptor is a woman aged 40 to 50 who had been exposed to COVID-19. This chain uses TRBV5-1 with TRBJ1-2, with D perhaps matching TRBD1 (5 bases). Sequenced: PBMCs or T cells enriched from blood (not recorded which). CDR3 coding DNA: TGCGCCAGCAGCTTGTATCCAGGGTCCAACTATGGCTACACCTTC. Translated: CASSLYPGSNYGYTF. Looking up the rest from reference TRBV5-1 and TRBJ1-2 gives the full variable domain: KAGVTQTPRYLIKTRGQQVTLSCSPISGHRSVSWYQQTPGQGLQFLFEYFSETQRNKGNFPGRFSGRQFSNSRSEMNVSTLELGDSALYLCASSLYPGSNYGYTFGSGTRLTVV.